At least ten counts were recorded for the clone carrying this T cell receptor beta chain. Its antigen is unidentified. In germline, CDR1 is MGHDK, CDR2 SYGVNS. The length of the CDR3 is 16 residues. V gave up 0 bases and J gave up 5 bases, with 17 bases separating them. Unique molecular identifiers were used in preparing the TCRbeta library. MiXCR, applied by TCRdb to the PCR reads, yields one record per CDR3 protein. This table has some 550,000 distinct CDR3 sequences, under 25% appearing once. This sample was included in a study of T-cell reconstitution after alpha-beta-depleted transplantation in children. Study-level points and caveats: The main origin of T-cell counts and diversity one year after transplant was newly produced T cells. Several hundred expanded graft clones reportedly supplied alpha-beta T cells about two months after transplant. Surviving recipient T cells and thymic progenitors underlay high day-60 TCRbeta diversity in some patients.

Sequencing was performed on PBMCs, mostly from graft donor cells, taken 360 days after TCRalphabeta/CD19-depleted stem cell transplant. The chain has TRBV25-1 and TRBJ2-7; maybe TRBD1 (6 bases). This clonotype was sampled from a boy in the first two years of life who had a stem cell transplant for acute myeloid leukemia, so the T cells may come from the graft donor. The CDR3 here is CASSEYGGAGVDEQYF. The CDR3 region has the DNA TGTGCCAGCAGTGAATATGGGGGCGCCGGGGTTGACGAGCAGTACTTC.